Below, 32 T cell receptor beta chains from the same sample are listed, as sequenced in a study of blood T cell repertoires in COVID-19. Profiling relied on immunoSEQ multiplex PCR, and the TCRdb table lists in-frame clones only, not all of them. The sample lists 200,000 to 250,000 clones, 80% seen once, with approximately 7.4% in the top ten. The sequencing sample was made of PBMCs or T cells enriched from blood (not recorded which). The receptors were sampled from a woman between 40 and 50 years old with acute COVID-19.

The J gene is TRBJ1-5, the V gene TRBV19; 8 bases align to TRBD1. The V gene's germline CDR1 is LNHDA and CDR2 SQIVND (reference sequence). V dropped 5 bases and J dropped 2; count of bases not matched to a gene: 2. The CDR3 has 14 residues. The CDR3 loop reads CASSLTGGNQPQHF. Here the CDR3 DNA reads TGTGCCAGTAGTTTGACAGGGGGCAATCAGCCCCAGCATTTT.

The genes are TRBV28 and TRBJ1-5; D is unresolved. Germline V gene sequence: CDR1 MDHEN, CDR2 SYDVKM. The CDR3 sequence is 14 residues long. V was trimmed by 3 bases and J by 1 base, leaving 7 bases between them. DNA of the CDR3: TGTGCCAGCAGTTTTGGAGGGAGCAATCAGCCCCAGCATTTT. It specifies CASSFGGSNQPQHF.

The CDR3, as DNA: TGTGCCAGCAGTTTCCAGGGATGGAGCAATCAGCCCCAGCATTTT. Its protein product is CASSFQGWSNQPQHF. The gene calls are TRBV28 and TRBJ1-5; tentative D call: TRBD1 (5 bases). Germline CDR1 MDHEN, CDR2 SYDVKM. The V end lost 3 bases, the J end lost 1 base, and 10 bases lay between the germline ends. The CDR3 is 15 residues long.

The gene calls are TRBV29-1 and TRBJ1-1, with D possibly TRBD1 on 5 matching bases. V was pared by 7 bases and J by 5 bases, with 8 bases between. The CDR3 length is 10 residues. Germline CDR1 reads SQVTM; CDR2 reads ANQGSEA. DNA for the CDR3: TGCAGCGACGGGGGTACTGAAGCTTTCTTT. Translation gives CSDGGTEAFF. Full variable domain (remainder filled in from reference TRBV29-1 and TRBJ1-1): SAVISQKPSRDICQRGTSLTIQCQVDSQVTMMFWYRQQPGQSLTLIATANQGSEATYESGFVIDKFPISRPNLTFSTLTVSNMSPEDSSIYLCSDGGTEAFFGQGTRLTVV.

The chain recombines TRBV7-2 with TRBJ2-7, with a weak D call TRBD1 (5 bases). The CDR3 has 14 amino acids. V was shortened by 3 bases and J by 7 bases, with 16 bases between the two germline ends. Germline CDR1 reads SGHTA; CDR2 reads FQGNSA. Here the CDR3 reads CASSLGLRFGEQYF. DNA for the CDR3: TGTGCCAGCAGCTTGGGGCTGAGGTTCGGGGAGCAGTACTTC.

The chain joins TRBV20-1 to TRBJ1-6; 8 bases match TRBD1. Germline V gene data show CDR1 as DFQATT and CDR2 as SNEGSKA (reference sequence). The CDR3 loop spans 15 amino acids. The V segment lost 3 bases and the J segment 5 bases; nucleotides outside the gene matches: 6. This CDR3 is CSASPDRGNNSPLHF. CDR3 sequence (DNA): TGCAGTGCTAGTCCCGACAGGGGCAATAATTCACCCCTCCACTTT.

This chain joins TRBV3-1 (or the pseudogene TRBV3-2) and TRBJ1-1, with 7 bases aligning to TRBD1. The V gene's germline CDR1 is LGHDT and CDR2 YNNKEL (reference sequence). The J segment lost 3 bases and the V segment lost 6 bases, leaving 4 bases of the junction unmatched. This CDR3 has 13 residues. This CDR3 reads CASSSTGDTEAFF. The CDR3 DNA reads as TGTGCCAGCAGTTCTACAGGGGACACTGAAGCTTTCTTT.

The sample holds one count of this clone. The chain couples TRBV18 to TRBJ1-5, with 10 bases matching TRBD1. The CDR3 contains 15 residues. Unmatched junction bases numbered 5, after V lost 5 bases and J lost 4 bases. Germline V gene sequence: CDR1 KGHSH, CDR2 LQKENI. The chain's CDR3 is CASSTGQGRNQPQHF. The CDR3 DNA sequence: TGTGCCAGCTCAACGGGACAGGGGCGGAATCAGCCCCAGCATTTT.

The chain employs TRBV11-2 and TRBJ2-1; TRBD1 matches 8 bases. V lost 5 bases and J lost 5; bases outside the gene matches: 8. CDR1 and CDR2 (germline): SGHAT, FQNNGV. This CDR3 spans 15 amino acids. In nucleotides, the CDR3 is TGTGCCAGCAGCCCGGGGACAGGACCTCACAATGAGCAGTTCTTC. Translating gives CASSPGTGPHNEQFF.

This chain joins TRBV5-1 and TRBJ1-4; 9 nucleotides agree with TRBD1. The V gene's germline CDR1 is SGHRS and CDR2 YFSETQ. J lost 2 bases, V lost 4 bases, and 3 bases had no gene match. The CDR3 has 15 residues. The CDR3 DNA sequence: TGCGCCAGCAGCCTAGGGACAGGGACTAATGAAAAACTGTTTTTT. Its protein is CASSLGTGTNEKLFF.

The chain uses TRBV2 and TRBJ1-1; D unresolved. V lost 9 bases, J lost 8 bases, and 19 bases lay in between. Germline assignment: CDR1 SNHLY and CDR2 FYNNEI. The CDR3 loop spans 13 amino acids. The DNA for the CDR3 is TGTGCCAGTAAGAGGGAGGGTTCGAGAGAAGCTTTCTTT. Protein: CASKREGSREAFF.

This clone has only one observation. The rearrangement links TRBV7-2 to TRBJ2-5; 8 nucleotides agree with TRBD1. The CDR3 consists of 14 residues. Germline loops: CDR1 SGHTA, CDR2 FQGNSA. J gave up 4 bases and V 1 base, and 2 bases lay outside the gene matches. The CDR3 nucleotides are TGTGCCAGCAGCTTAGTCAGGGGGCCAGAGACCCAGTACTTC. As protein: CASSLVRGPETQYF.

The V call is TRBV4-2, the J call TRBJ2-5; 11 nucleotides match TRBD2. The CDR3 runs to 17 residues. V lost 0 bases, J lost 2 bases, and 5 bases stayed unmatched. Looked up from germline, CDR1 is LGHNA and CDR2 is YNFKEQ. The CDR3 region has the DNA TGTGCCAGCAGCCAAGAGCGGCTAGCGGGAGGACAAGAGACCCAGTACTTC. It codes for CASSQERLAGGQETQYF.

This sequence joins TRBV6-5 and TRBJ1-2; D may be TRBD1 (6 bases). This CDR3 is built from 14 residues. The V gene lost 7 bases and the J gene lost 5 bases, with 17 bases spanning the gap. From germline, CDR1 is MNHEY and CDR2 SVGAGI. In nucleotides, the CDR3 is TGTGCCAGCAAAATGACAGGAGACCATTATGGCTACACCTTC. Translation gives CASKMTGDHYGYTF.

The V call is TRBV18, the J call TRBJ1-5, with no clear D. Germline loops: CDR1 KGHSH, CDR2 LQKENI. CDR3 length equals 15 residues. With 3 bases removed from V and 0 bases from J, the gap between germline ends came to 9 bases. The CDR3 loop reads CASSPIEVSNQPQHF. The CDR3 coding sequence is TGTGCCAGCTCACCGATTGAGGTTAGCAATCAGCCCCAGCATTTT.

The chain uses TRBV11-2 and TRBJ2-7; TRBD1 matches 12 bases. Germline trimming cut 5 bases from V and 3 bases from J; bases unmatched to any gene: 5. CDR1 is SGHAT and CDR2 is FQNNGV in the germline V gene. The CDR3 spans 15 residues. In DNA, the CDR3 is TGTGCCAGCAGCGCCGGGACAGGGGGCAACTACGAGCAGTACTTC. This encodes CASSAGTGGNYEQYF.

The V gene is TRBV28, the J gene TRBJ2-7; TRBD2 matches at 8 bases. Germline loops: CDR1 MDHEN, CDR2 SYDVKM. The CDR3 spans 14 residues. J was trimmed by 3 bases and V by 8 bases; bases with no gene match: 9. CDR3 coding DNA: TGTGCCAGCCGGCCGGGGGGGAGCAACTACGAGCAGTACTTC. It encodes CASRPGGSNYEQYF. The full variable domain, completed using reference TRBV28 and TRBJ2-7, is DVKVTQSSRYLVKRTGEKVFLECVQDMDHENMFWYRQDPGLGLRLIYFSYDVKMKEKGDIPEGYSVSREKKERFSLILESASTNQTSMYLCASRPGGSNYEQYFGPGTRLTVT.

The chain employs TRBV6-2 or TRBV6-3 and TRBJ2-3, with 8 bases identical to TRBD2. V dropped 2 bases and J dropped 0; count of bases not matched to a gene: 7. Germline CDR1 is MNHEY and CDR2 is SVGEGT. The CDR3 length is 17 residues. CDR3 region: CASSYPLLAASTDTQYF. CDR3 DNA: TGTGCCAGCAGTTACCCTTTACTAGCGGCTAGCACAGATACGCAGTATTTT.

The chain has TRBV11-2 and TRBJ2-1; TRBD1 matches at 7 bases. There are 15 residues in the CDR3. J was trimmed by 3 bases and V by 5 bases; bases with no gene match: 7. CDR1 is SGHAT and CDR2 is FQNNGV in the germline V gene. The CDR3 sequence is CASSEPGQHYNEQFF. The CDR3 region has the DNA TGTGCCAGCAGCGAGCCGGGACAGCACTACAATGAGCAGTTCTTC.

V usage is TRBV5-5 and J usage is TRBJ1-2; D remains unclear. Germline V gene sequence: CDR1 SGHKS, CDR2 YYEKEE (reference sequence). This CDR3 region has 15 residues. V was clipped by 0 bases and J by 2 bases, with 11 bases between them. The CDR3 sequence is CASSLVRRGNYGYTF. The DNA for the CDR3 is TGTGCCAGCAGCTTGGTTCGTCGAGGGAACTATGGCTACACCTTC.

V usage is TRBV3-1 (or the pseudogene TRBV3-2) and J usage is TRBJ2-4; D gene ambiguous. The CDR3 length is 15 residues. V lost 1 base and J lost 0, with 7 bases in between. Germline CDR1 is LGHDT and CDR2 is YNNKEL (reference sequence). CDR3 sequence: CASSQGAVAKNIQYF. The CDR3 DNA sequence: TGTGCCAGCAGCCAAGGGGCAGTAGCCAAAAACATTCAGTACTTC.

The rearrangement links TRBV6-5 to TRBJ1-6; tentatively, D is TRBD1 (5 bases). The CDR3 is made up of 15 amino acids. V lost 6 bases to trimming and J lost 7 bases, with 16 bases between them. The germline V gene encodes CDR1 MNHEY and CDR2 SVGAGI. DNA of the CDR3: TGTGCCAGCAGCCCCTCGAAGGGGATAAATTCACCCCTCCACTTT. Its protein is CASSPSKGINSPLHF.

The chain uses TRBV28 and TRBJ1-6; D gene unclear. The CDR3 extends over 17 amino acids. CDR1 MDHEN and CDR2 SYDVKM come from the germline V gene. The germline V and J ends were trimmed by 6 bases and 0 bases, with 15 bases remaining between them. CDR3 residues: CASSSEARSSYNSPLHF. As DNA, the CDR3 is TGTGCCAGCAGCTCAGAGGCTCGGAGCTCCTATAATTCACCCCTCCACTTT.

The rearrangement joins TRBV5-1 to TRBJ1-3; D possibly corresponds to TRBD1 (6 bases). Trimming took off 1 base at V and 0 bases at J, with 14 bases between the two ends. The CDR3 loop spans 17 amino acids. The germline gives CDR1 SGHRS, CDR2 YFSETQ. The CDR3 bases are TGCGCCAGCAGCTTGATCGGACAGACGAGCTCTGGAAACACCATATATTTT. This sequence encodes CASSLIGQTSSGNTIYF.

As for this clone: The identical CDR3 is also encoded by other nucleotide sequences in the sample. The chain recombines TRBV7-9 with TRBJ2-3, with D unresolved. Germline V gives CDR1 SEHNR, CDR2 FQNEAQ (reference sequence). The V end was cut by 2 bases, the J end by 4 bases, with 4 bases between. The CDR3 runs 12 residues. The CDR3 DNA follows: TGTGCCAGCAGCTTATCGGCAGATACGCAGTATTTT. Protein product: CASSLSADTQYF.

J is TRBJ1-2 and V is TRBV19; D unresolved. Between the trimmed V and J ends, which lost 6 bases and 4 bases, there was a span of 12 bases. CDR1 and CDR2 from the germline V gene are LNHDA and SQIVND (reference sequence). This CDR3 spans 13 amino acids. CDR3 sequence reads: CASRREESYGYTF. The CDR3 nucleotides read TGTGCCAGTAGGCGGGAGGAATCCTATGGCTACACCTTC.

The rearrangement links TRBV29-1 to TRBJ2-7, with D perhaps TRBD1 (6 bases). Germline loops: CDR1 SQVTM, CDR2 ANQGSEA. The germline V and J ends were trimmed by 7 bases and 0 bases, with 19 bases remaining between them. The CDR3 covers 15 residues. CDR3 amino acids: CSAFLLRDTSYEQYF. DNA for the CDR3: TGCAGCGCGTTCTTACTCCGGGACACCTCCTACGAGCAGTACTTC.

The chain employs TRBV7-3 and TRBJ1-1; TRBD1 might be the D (5 bases). V lost 6 bases, J lost 3 bases, and 14 bases lay in between. The CDR3 is 14 residues long. Per the germline V gene, CDR1 is SGHTA and CDR2 is FQGTGA. CDR3 in DNA: TGTGCCAGCAGTAAAAGCAGGGCGGACACTGAAGCTTTCTTT. Amino acid sequence: CASSKSRADTEAFF.

This clone was detected a few times. The chain's CDR3 is CASSLQGANEQYF. CDR3 DNA sequence: TGTGCCAGCAGTTTACAGGGGGCCAACGAGCAGTACTTC. This chain joins TRBV12-3 or TRBV12-4 and TRBJ2-7; 8 bases match TRBD1. This CDR3 comprises 13 residues. The ends lost 2 bases at V and 5 bases at J; junction bases unmatched: 2.

This chain joins TRBV21-1 and TRBJ2-5; the table's D call, TRBD1, has no DNA check behind it. TRBV21-1 is given as a pseudogene. This CDR3 region has 11 residues. The CDR3 DNA reads TGTGCCAGCAGCAACAGGGAGACCCAGTACTTC. It codes for CASSNRETQYF.

The chain couples TRBV28 to TRBJ2-2; the match to TRBD1 covers 8 bases. The CDR3 is 15 amino acids. V lost 3 bases, J lost 5 bases, and 5 bases stayed unmatched. Looked up from germline, CDR1 is MDHEN and CDR2 is SYDVKM. CDR3 in amino acids: CASSLGRGRTGELFF. The CDR3 DNA is TGTGCCAGCAGTTTGGGCAGGGGGCGAACCGGGGAGCTGTTTTTT.

The gene calls are TRBV4-3 and TRBJ2-2; D is undetermined. Germline V lookup: CDR1 LGHNA, CDR2 YSLEER. V lost 0 bases to trimming and J lost 5 bases, with 7 bases between them. This CDR3 contains 14 residues. CDR3 DNA sequence: TGCGCCAGCAGCCAAGAACGACAAACCGGGGAGCTGTTTTTT. Protein: CASSQERQTGELFF.